This T cell receptor beta chain was recorded in a study of post-analysis software for immune sequencing data. Study context: Disease trajectories encompassed relapsing-remitting, secondary progressive and progressive-relapsing multiple sclerosis.

Built from TCR beta cDNA, the libraries had unique molecular identifiers in them. T cells numbering roughly 1 to 10 million yielded 500,000 or so cDNA molecules. Each CDR3 protein gets one entry after TCRdb re-called the PCR reads with MiXCR. The repertoire includes 430,000 or so distinct CDR3 sequences, roughly 38% of them detected once, and 7.6% sits in the top ten. Germline CDR1 and CDR2: MNHNY and SVGAGI (reference sequence). The CDR3 has 13 residues. General study findings and limits: Among multiple sclerosis patients, normalized Chao1 diversity was significantly below that of controls. TRBV segments more frequent in patients than in controls numbered roughly 5 and included TRBV5-6, TRBV5-1 and TRBV20-1.

As concerns this clonotype: Antigen: not known. One end of the junction is discordant with germline, which a read error may explain.

Input material: blood. The chain is built from TRBV6-6 and TRBJ2-7; D remains ambiguous. This sequence was found in a girl aged 2-9 years with multiple sclerosis. CDR3 nucleotide sequence: TGTGCCAGCAGACGGACGTCGACCTACGGGCAGTACTTC. Amino acid sequence: CASRRTSTYGQYF.